The 9 T cell receptor beta chains in this list originate from one sample, sequenced in a study of T-cell memory formation after mild COVID-19. A single record per CDR3 protein comes from TCRdb applying MiXCR to the 5' RACE reads. The sample holds a few hundred thousand distinct CDR3 sequences, under 20% seen once. Input material: PBMCs or a T cell subset sorted from them (not recorded which). These receptors all come from a man aged 18 to 29 who had mild COVID-19 (a few samples of this study predate the infection). Cell type and time point are not known.

This clonotype has only a few counts. The rearrangement links TRBV7-9 to TRBJ1-2, with TRBD1 as a possible D gene (6 bases). Trimming pared 0 bases from V and 7 bases from J, leaving 12 bases between. The V gene's germline CDR1 is SEHNR and CDR2 FQNEAQ (reference sequence). The CDR3 consists of 14 residues. This CDR3 is CASSLAAGASGYTF. The CDR3 region has the DNA TGTGCCAGCAGCTTAGCTGCGGGGGCAAGTGGCTACACCTTC.

This clonotype was seen a few times. The chain combines TRBV11-2 with TRBJ1-1; maybe TRBD1 (6 bases). The V end was cut by 3 bases, the J end by 5 bases, with 25 bases between. The CDR3 consists of 18 residues. CDR1 is SGHAT, CDR2 FQNNGV, per germline. The CDR3: CASSFDGLGTPQGTEAFF. The CDR3 DNA reads as TGTGCCAGCAGCTTCGATGGATTAGGGACACCCCAAGGGACTGAAGCTTTCTTT.

This clonotype was seen only a few times. The gene calls are TRBV5-1 and TRBJ2-3; D is uncertain. CDR1 and CDR2 (germline): SGHRS, YFSETQ. The CDR3 is 13 amino acids. V was clipped by 0 bases and J by 6 bases, with 8 bases between them. CDR3 amino acids: CASSLGDKDTQYF. Here the CDR3 DNA reads TGCGCCAGCAGCTTGGGAGATAAGGATACGCAGTATTTT.

The sample holds a few counts of this clonotype. This chain connects TRBV5-1 to TRBJ1-2, with D maybe TRBD1 (6 bases). This CDR3 is 17 amino acids long. Trimming took off 3 bases at V and 1 base at J, with 19 bases between the two ends. The V gene's germline CDR1 is SGHRS and CDR2 YFSETQ. The CDR3 is CASSSTGWTAYNYGYTF. For the CDR3, the DNA is TGCGCCAGCAGCTCGACTGGTTGGACAGCCTATAACTATGGCTACACCTTC.

This clonotype has just a few counts. The V gene is TRBV20-1, the J gene TRBJ1-2; D gene uncertain. The germline V gene encodes CDR1 DFQATT and CDR2 SNEGSKA (reference sequence). The ends were cut back, 2 bases at V and 8 bases at J, with 9 bases in the middle. CDR3 length: 11 amino acids. The CDR3, as DNA: TGCAGTGCTAGAACGCGGGCGGGCTACACCTTC. Its protein product is CSARTRAGYTF.

In its sample, this clonotype was seen a few times. V and J are TRBV10-3 and TRBJ1-5, with D uncertain. The CDR3 covers 13 residues. Per the germline V gene, CDR1 is ENHRY and CDR2 is SYGVKD. V shed 6 bases and J shed 1 base, with 7 bases lying between them. CDR3 residues: CAIRDQSNQPQHF. CDR3 in DNA: TGTGCCATCAGAGATCAGAGCAATCAGCCCCAGCATTTT.

As to this clonotype: One base away lies a much larger clone, so this may be a sequencing read error. The rearrangement joins TRBV12-3 or TRBV12-4 to TRBJ2-3, with 10 bases matching TRBD1. Trimming took 9 bases from V and 7 from J; bases not matched to a gene: 10. The CDR3 consists of 14 residues. The DNA of the CDR3 is TGTGCCAGGTCCGTGGGACAGGGGCTGAATACGCAGTATTTT. This codes for CARSVGQGLNTQYF.

The gene calls are TRBV3-1 and TRBJ1-3, with D unclear. The germline V gene has CDR1 LGHDT and CDR2 YNNKEL (reference sequence). The CDR3 consists of 14 residues. V was cut by 1 base and J by 4 bases, with 8 bases left in between. For the CDR3, the DNA is TGTGCCAGCAGCCAAGGCGGAGGAGGAAACACCATATATTTT. Translated, it gives CASSQGGGGNTIYF.

This clonotype was counted only a few times. This sequence joins TRBV20-1 and TRBJ1-1; D is perhaps TRBD1 (6 bases). CDR1 and CDR2 from the germline V gene are DFQATT and SNEGSKA (reference sequence). V gave up 0 bases and J gave up 9 bases, with 20 bases separating them. The CDR3 is 15 amino acids. The CDR3 region has the DNA TGCAGTGCTAGAGATCGCGATACAGGGAGGCTTAAAGCTTTCTTT. It encodes CSARDRDTGRLKAFF.